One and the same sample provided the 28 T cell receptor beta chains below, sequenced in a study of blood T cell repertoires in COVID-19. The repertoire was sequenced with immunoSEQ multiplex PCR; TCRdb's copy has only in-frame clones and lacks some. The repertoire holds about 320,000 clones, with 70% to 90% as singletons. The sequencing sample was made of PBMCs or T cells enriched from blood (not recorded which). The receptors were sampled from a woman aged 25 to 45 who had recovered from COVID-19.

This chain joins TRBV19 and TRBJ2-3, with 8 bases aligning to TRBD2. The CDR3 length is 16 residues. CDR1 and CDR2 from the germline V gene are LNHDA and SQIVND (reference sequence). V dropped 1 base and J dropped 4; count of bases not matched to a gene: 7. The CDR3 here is CASSIGAGGASDTQYF. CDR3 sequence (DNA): TGTGCCAGTAGTATAGGCGCCGGGGGGGCCTCAGATACGCAGTATTTT.

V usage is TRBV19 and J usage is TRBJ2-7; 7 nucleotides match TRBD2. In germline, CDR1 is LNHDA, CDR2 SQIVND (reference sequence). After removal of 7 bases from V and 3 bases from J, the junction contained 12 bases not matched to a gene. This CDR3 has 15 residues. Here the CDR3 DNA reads TGTGCCAGTACCCCTGGGGGGGGGTTAATCTACGAGCAGTACTTC. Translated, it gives CASTPGGGLIYEQYF.

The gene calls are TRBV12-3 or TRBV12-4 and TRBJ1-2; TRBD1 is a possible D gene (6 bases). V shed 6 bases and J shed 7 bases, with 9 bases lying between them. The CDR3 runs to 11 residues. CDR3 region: CASSGGLGYTF. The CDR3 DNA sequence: TGTGCCAGCAGCGGGGGGCTTGGCTACACCTTC.

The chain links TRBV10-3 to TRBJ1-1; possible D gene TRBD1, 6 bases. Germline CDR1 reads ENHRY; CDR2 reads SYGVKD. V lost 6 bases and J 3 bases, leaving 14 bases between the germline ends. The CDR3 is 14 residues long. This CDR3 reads CAIRVREGDTEAFF. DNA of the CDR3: TGTGCCATCAGGGTCCGGGAGGGGGACACTGAAGCTTTCTTT.

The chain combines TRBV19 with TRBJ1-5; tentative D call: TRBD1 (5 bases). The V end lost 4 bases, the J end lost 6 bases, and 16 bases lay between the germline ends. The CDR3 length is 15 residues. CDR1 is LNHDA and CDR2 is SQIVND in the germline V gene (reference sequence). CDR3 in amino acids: CASSTGGARGQPQHF. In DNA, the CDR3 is TGTGCCAGTAGTACCGGAGGGGCGCGGGGTCAGCCCCAGCATTTT. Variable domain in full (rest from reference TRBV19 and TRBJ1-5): DGGITQSPKYLFRKEGQNVTLSCEQNLNHDAMYWYRQDPGQGLRLIYYSQIVNDFQKGDIAEGYSVSREKKESFPLTVTSAQKNPTAFYLCASSTGGARGQPQHFGDGTRLSIL.

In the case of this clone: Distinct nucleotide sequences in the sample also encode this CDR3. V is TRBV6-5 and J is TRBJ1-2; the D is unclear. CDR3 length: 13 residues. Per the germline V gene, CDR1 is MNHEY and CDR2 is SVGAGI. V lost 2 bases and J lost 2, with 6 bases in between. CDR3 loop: CASSYTANYGYTF. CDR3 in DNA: TGTGCCAGCAGTTACACAGCCAACTATGGCTACACCTTC.

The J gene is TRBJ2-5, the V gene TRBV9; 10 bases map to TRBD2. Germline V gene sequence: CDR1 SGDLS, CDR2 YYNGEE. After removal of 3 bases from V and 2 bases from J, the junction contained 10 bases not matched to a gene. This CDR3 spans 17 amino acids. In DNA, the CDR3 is TGTGCCAGCAGCGCAGATCCGAGCGGGGGGGTACAAGAGACCCAGTACTTC. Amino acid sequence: CASSADPSGGVQETQYF.

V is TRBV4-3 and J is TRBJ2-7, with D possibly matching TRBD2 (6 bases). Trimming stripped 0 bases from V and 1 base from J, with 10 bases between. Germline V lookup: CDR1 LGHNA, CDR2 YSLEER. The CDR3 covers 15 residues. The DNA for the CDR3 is TGCGCCAGCAGCCAAGAAGAAAGCGGGTCCTACGAGCAGTACTTC. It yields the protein CASSQEESGSYEQYF.

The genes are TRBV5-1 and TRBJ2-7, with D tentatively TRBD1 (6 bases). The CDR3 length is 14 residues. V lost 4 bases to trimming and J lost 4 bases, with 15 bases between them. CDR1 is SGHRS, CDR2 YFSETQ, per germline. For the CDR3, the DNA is TGCGCCAGCAGCCCTGGACAGCCAGGGTACGAGCAGTACTTC. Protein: CASSPGQPGYEQYF. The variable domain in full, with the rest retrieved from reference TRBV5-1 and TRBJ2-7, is KAGVTQTPRYLIKTRGQQVTLSCSPISGHRSVSWYQQTPGQGLQFLFEYFSETQRNKGNFPGRFSGRQFSNSRSEMNVSTLELGDSALYLCASSPGQPGYEQYFGPGTRLTVT.

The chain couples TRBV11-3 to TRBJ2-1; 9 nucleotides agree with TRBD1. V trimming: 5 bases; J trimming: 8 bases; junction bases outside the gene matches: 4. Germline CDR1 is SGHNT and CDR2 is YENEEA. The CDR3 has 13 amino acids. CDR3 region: CASSQDRGHEQFF. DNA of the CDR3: TGTGCCAGCAGCCAGGACAGGGGTCATGAGCAGTTCTTC.

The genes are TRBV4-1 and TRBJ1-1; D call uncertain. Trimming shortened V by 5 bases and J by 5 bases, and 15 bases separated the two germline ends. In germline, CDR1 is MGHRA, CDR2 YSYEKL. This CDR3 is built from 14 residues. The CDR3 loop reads CASSDRVDVTEAFF. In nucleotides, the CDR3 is TGCGCCAGCAGCGACCGGGTTGATGTGACTGAAGCTTTCTTT.

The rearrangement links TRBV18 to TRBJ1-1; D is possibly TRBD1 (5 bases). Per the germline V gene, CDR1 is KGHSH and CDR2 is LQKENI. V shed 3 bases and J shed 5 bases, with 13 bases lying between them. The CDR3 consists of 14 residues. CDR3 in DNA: TGTGCCAGCTCACCCGGCAGGGCGGGGACTGAAGCTTTCTTT. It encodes CASSPGRAGTEAFF.

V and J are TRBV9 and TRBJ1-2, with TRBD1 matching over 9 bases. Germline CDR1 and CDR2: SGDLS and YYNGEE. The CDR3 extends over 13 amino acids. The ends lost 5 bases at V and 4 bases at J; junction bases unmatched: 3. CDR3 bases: TGTGCCAGCAGGGGGACAGGGTTCTATGGCTACACCTTC. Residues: CASRGTGFYGYTF.

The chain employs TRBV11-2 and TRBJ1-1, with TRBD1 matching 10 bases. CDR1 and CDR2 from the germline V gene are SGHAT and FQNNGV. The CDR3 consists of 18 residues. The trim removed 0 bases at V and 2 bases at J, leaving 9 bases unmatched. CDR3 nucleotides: TGTGCCAGCAGCTTAGATTTTGGGGGACAGGGGCCTAACACTGAAGCTTTCTTT. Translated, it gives CASSLDFGGQGPNTEAFF.

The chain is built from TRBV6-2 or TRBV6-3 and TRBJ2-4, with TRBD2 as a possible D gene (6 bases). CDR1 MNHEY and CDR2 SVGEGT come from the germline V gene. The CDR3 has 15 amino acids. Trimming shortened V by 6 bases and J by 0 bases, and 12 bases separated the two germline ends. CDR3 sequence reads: CASSREFIAKNIQYF. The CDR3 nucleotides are TGTGCCAGCAGCCGGGAGTTTATAGCCAAAAACATTCAGTACTTC.

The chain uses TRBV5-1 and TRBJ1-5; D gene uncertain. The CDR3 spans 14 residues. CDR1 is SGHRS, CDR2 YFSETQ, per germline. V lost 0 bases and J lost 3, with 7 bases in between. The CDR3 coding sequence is TGCGCCAGCAGCTTGGACCCGGTCAATCAGCCCCAGCATTTT. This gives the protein CASSLDPVNQPQHF.

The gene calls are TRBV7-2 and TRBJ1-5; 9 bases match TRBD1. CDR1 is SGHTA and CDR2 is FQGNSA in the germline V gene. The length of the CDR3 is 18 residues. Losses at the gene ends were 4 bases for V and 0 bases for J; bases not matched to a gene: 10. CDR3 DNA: TGTGCCAGCAGCTCCCTAGGGACAGGGACCCTTAGCAATCAGCCCCAGCATTTT. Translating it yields CASSSLGTGTLSNQPQHF.

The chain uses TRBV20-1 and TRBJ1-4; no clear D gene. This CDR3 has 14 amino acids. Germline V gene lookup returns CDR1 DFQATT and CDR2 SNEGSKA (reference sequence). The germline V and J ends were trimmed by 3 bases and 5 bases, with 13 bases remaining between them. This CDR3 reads CSASSDGENEKLFF. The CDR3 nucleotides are TGCAGTGCTAGTAGCGACGGAGAAAATGAAAAACTGTTTTTT.

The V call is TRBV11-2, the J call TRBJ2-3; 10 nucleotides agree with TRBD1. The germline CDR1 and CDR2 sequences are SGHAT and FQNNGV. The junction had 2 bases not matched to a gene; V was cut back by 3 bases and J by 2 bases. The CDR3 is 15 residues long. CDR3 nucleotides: TGTGCCAGCAGCTTCGGGACAGGGGACACAGATACGCAGTATTTT. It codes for CASSFGTGDTDTQYF.

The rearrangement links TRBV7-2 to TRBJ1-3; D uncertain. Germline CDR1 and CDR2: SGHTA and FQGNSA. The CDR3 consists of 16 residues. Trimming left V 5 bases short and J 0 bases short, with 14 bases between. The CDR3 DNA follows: TGTGCCAGCAGCCAATCGCCGGGAAGCTCTGGAAACACCATATATTTT. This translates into CASSQSPGSSGNTIYF.

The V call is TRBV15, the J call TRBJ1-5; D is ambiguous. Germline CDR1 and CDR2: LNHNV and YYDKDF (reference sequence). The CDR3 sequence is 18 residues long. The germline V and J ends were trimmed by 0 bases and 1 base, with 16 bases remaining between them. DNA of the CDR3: TGTGCCACCAGCAGAGACCCATTGACTGTTAGAAGCAATCAGCCCCAGCATTTT. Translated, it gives CATSRDPLTVRSNQPQHF.

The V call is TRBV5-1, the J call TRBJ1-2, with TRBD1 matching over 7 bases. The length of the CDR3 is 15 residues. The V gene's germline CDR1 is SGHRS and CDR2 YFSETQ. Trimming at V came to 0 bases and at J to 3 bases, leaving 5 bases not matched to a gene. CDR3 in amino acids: CASSLVPGTDYGYTF. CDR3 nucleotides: TGCGCCAGCAGCTTGGTTCCAGGGACAGACTATGGCTACACCTTC.

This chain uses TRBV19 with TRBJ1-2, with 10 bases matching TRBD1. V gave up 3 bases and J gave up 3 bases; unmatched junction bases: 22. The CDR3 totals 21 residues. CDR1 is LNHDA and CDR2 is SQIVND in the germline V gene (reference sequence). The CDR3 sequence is CASSIKGSSGTGVALYYGYTF. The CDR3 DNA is TGTGCCAGTAGTATTAAAGGGTCATCGGGGACAGGGGTGGCCCTGTACTATGGCTACACCTTC.

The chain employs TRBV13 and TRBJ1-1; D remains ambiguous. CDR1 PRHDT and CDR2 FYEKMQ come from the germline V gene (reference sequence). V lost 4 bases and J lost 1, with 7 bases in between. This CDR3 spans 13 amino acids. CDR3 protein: CASSSRQNTEAFF. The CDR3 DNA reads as TGTGCCAGCAGCTCCCGACAGAACACTGAAGCTTTCTTT.

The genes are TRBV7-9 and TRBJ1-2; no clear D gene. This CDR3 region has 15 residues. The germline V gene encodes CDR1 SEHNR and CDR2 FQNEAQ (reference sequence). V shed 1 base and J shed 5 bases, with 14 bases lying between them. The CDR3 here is CASSLDGGSGYGYTF. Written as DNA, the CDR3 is TGTGCCAGCAGCTTAGACGGAGGGAGCGGGTATGGCTACACCTTC. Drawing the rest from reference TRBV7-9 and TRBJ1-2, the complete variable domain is DTGVSQNPRHKITKRGQNVTFRCDPISEHNRLYWYRQTLGQGPEFLTYFQNEAQLEKSRLLSDRFSAERPKGSFSTLEIQRTEQGDSAMYLCASSLDGGSGYGYTFGSGTRLTVV.

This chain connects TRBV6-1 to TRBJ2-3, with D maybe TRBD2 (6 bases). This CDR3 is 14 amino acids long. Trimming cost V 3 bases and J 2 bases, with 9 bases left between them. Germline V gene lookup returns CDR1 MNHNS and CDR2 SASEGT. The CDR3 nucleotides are TGTGCCAGCAGTGAGCCGGGAGTCACAGATACGCAGTATTTT. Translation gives CASSEPGVTDTQYF.

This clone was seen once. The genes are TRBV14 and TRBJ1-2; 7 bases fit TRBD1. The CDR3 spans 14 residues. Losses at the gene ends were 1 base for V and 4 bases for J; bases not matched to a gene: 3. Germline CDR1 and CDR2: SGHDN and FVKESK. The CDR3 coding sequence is TGTGCCAGCAGCCAAGTCGACAGGGCCTATGGCTACACCTTC. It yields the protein CASSQVDRAYGYTF.

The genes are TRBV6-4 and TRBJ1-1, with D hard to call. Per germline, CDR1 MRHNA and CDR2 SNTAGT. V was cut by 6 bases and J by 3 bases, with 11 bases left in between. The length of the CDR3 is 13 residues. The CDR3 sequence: CASRANPYTEAFF. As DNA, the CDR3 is TGTGCCAGCAGGGCCAACCCCTACACTGAAGCTTTCTTT.